This entry features one T cell receptor (beta chain) sequence. These data come from a study of control samples from healthy donors and cancer patients. Here immunoSEQ multiplex PCR was the method, and the copy in TCRdb shows in-frame clones only, minus some. The repertoire consists of approximately 27,000 clones, with roughly 85% occurring once and the leading ten covering roughly 6.3%. The V end lost 0 bases, the J end lost 4 bases, and 9 bases lay between the germline ends. The CDR3 has 15 amino acids. Germline V gene lookup returns CDR1 LNHDA and CDR2 SQIVND (reference sequence). The TCR originated in a woman aged 60-70 years with head and neck cancer. This rearrangement joins TRBV19 to TRBJ2-2; either TRBD1 or TRBD2 may fit D (5 bases each). Material: PBMCs. CDR3 region: CASSIEGTITGELFF. CDR3 sequence (DNA): TGTGCCAGTAGTATAGAAGGGACCATCACCGGGGAGCTGTTTTTT.